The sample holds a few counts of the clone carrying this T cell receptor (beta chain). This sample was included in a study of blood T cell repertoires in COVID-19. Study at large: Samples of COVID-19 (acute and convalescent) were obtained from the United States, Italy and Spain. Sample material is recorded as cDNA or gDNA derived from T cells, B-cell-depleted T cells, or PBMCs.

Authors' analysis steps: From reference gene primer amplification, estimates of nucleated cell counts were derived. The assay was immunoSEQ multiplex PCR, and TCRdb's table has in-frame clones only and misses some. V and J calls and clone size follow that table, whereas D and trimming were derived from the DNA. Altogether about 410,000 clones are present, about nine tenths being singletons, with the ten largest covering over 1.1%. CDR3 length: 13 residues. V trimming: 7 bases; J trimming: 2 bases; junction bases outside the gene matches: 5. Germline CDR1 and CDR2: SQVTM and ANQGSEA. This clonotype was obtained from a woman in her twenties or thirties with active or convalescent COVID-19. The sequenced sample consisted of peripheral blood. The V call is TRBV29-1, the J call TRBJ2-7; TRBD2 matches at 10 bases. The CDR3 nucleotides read TGCAGCGCCGCGGGACTAGCGACCTACGAGCAGTACTTC. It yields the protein CSAAGLATYEQYF.